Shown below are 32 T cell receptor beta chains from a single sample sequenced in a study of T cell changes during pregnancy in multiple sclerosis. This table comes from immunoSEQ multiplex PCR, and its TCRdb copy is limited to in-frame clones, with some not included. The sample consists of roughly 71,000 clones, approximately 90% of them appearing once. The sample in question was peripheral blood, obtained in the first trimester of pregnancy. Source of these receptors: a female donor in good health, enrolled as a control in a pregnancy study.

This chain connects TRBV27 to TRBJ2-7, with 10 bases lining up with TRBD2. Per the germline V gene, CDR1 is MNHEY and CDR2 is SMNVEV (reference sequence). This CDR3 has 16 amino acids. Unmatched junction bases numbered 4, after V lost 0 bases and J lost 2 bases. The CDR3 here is CASSLSSSGRTYEQYF. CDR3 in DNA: TGTGCCAGCAGTTTATCGAGTAGCGGGAGGACCTACGAGCAGTACTTC.

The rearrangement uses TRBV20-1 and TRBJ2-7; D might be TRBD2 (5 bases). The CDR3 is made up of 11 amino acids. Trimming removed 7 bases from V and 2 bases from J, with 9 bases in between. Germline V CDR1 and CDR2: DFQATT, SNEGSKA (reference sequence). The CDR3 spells CSGTSPYEQYF. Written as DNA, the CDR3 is TGCAGTGGGACTTCTCCCTACGAGCAGTACTTC.

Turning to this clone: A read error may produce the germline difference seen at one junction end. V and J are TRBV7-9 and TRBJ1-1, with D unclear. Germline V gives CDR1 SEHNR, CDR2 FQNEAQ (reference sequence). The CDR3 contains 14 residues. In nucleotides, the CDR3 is TGTGCCAGCAGCTTAGGGGGAGTGAACACTGAGGCTTTCTTT. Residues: CASSLGGVNTEAFF.

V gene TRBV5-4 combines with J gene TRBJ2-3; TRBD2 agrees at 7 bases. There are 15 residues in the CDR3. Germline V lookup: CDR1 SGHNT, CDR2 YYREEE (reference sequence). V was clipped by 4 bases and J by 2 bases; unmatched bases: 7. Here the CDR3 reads CASSKGGPFTDTQYF. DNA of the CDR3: TGTGCCAGCAGCAAGGGAGGGCCTTTCACAGATACGCAGTATTTT.

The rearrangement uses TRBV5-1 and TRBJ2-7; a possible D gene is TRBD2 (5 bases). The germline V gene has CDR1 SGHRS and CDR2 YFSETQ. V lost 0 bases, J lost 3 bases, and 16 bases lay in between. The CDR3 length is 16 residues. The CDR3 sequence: CASSLGQMGALYEQYF. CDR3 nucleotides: TGCGCCAGCAGCTTGGGGCAGATGGGAGCACTCTACGAGCAGTACTTC.

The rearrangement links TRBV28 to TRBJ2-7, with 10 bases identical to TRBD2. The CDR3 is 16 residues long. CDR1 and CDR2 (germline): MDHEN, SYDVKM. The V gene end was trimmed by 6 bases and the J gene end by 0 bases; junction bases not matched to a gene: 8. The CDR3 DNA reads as TGTGCCAGCAGCCCGGGGCTAGCGGGAGTCTCCTACGAGCAGTACTTC. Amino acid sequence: CASSPGLAGVSYEQYF.

The CDR3 DNA reads TGTGCCAGCAGCTTTACTAGCTATGCTGAGCAGTTCTTC. Translating gives CASSFTSYAEQFF. The V gene is TRBV7-2, the J gene TRBJ2-1, with D tentatively TRBD2 (6 bases). V was clipped by 3 bases and J by 9 bases, with 12 bases between them. CDR3 size: 13 residues. Germline V CDR1 and CDR2: SGHTA, FQGNSA.

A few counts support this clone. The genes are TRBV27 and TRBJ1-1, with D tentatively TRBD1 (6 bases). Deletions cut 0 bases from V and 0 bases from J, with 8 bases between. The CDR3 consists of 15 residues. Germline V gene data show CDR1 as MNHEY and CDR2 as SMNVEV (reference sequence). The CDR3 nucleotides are TGTGCCAGCAGTTTATCCGGGACAATGAACACTGAAGCTTTCTTT. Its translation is CASSLSGTMNTEAFF.

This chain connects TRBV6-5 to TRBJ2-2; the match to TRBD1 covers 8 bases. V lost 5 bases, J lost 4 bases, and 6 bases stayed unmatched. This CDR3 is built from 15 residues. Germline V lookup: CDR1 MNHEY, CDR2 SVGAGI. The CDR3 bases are TGTGCCAGCAGTGGCGGACAGGGCGGCACCGGGGAGCTGTTTTTT. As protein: CASSGGQGGTGELFF.

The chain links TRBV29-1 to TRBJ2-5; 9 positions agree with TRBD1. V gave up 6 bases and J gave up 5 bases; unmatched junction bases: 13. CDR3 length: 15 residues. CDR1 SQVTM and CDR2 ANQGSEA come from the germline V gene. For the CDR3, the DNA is TGCAGCGTAGAGCCACCAACAGGGGGCTGGGAGACCCAGTACTTC. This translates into CSVEPPTGGWETQYF.

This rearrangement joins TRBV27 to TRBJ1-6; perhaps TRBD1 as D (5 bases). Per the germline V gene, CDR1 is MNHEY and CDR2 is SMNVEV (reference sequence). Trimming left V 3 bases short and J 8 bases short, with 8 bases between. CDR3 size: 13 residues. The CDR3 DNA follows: TGTGCCAGCAGTTTCAGGGACTATTCACCCCTCCACTTT. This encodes CASSFRDYSPLHF.

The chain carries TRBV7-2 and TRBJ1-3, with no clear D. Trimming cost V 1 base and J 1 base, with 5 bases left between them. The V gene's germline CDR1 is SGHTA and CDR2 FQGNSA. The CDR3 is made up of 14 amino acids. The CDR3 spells CASSLVPSGNTIYF. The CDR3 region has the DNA TGTGCCAGCAGCTTAGTTCCATCTGGAAACACCATATATTTT.

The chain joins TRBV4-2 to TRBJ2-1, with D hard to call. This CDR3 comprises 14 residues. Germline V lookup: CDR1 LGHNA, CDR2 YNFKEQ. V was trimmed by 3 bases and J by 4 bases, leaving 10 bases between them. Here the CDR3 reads CASSQETPYNEQFF. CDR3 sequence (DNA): TGTGCCAGCAGCCAGGAGACCCCTTACAATGAGCAGTTCTTC.

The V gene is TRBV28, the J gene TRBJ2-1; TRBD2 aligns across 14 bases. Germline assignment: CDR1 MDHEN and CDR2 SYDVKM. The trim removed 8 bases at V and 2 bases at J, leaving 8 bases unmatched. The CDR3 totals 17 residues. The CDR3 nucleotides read TGTGCCAGCTCGGGACTAGCGGGAGCCTACGCCTACAATGAGCAGTTCTTC. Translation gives CASSGLAGAYAYNEQFF.

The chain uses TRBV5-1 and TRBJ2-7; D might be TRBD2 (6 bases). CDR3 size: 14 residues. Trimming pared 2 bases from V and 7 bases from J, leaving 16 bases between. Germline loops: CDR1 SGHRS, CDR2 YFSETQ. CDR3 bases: TGCGCCAGCAGCTTAATGGGTCCGGCGGGGGAGCAGTACTTC. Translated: CASSLMGPAGEQYF.

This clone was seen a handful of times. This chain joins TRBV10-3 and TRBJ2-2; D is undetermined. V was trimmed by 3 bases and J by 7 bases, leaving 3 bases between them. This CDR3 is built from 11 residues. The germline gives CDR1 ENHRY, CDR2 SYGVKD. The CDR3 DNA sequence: TGTGCCATCAGTGACCTCGGGGAGCTGTTTTTT. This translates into CAISDLGELFF.

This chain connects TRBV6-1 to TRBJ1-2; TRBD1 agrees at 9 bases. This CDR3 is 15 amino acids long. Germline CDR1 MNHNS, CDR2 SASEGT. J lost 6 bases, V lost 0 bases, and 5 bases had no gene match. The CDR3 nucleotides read TGTGCCAGCAGTGAAGCATACAGGGGGCTGAATGGCTACACCTTC. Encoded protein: CASSEAYRGLNGYTF.

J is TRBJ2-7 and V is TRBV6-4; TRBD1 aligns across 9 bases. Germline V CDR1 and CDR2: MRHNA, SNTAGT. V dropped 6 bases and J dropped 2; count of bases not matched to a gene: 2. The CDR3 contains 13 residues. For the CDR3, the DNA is TGTGCCAGCAGCCGGGACAGGGCCTACGAGCAGTACTTC. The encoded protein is CASSRDRAYEQYF.

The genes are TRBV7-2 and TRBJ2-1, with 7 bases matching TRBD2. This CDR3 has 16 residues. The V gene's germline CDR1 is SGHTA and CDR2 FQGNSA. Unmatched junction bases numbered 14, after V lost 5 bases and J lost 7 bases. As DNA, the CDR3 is TGTGCCAGCAGCGCGACCTCGGGGGGAGGGCGAAATGAGCAGTTCTTC. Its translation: CASSATSGGGRNEQFF.

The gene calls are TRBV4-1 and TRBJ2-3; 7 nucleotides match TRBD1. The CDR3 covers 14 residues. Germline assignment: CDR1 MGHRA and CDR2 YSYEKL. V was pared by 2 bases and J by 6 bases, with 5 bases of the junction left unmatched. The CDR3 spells CASSQPLQGDTQYF. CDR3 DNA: TGCGCCAGCAGCCAACCACTACAGGGGGATACGCAGTATTTT.

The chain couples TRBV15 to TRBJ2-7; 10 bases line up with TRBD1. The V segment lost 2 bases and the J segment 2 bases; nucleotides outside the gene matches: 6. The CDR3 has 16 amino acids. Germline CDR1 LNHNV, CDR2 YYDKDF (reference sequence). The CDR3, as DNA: TGTGCCACCAGCAGAACCCTCGGGACAGGGGCCTACGAGCAGTACTTC. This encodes CATSRTLGTGAYEQYF.

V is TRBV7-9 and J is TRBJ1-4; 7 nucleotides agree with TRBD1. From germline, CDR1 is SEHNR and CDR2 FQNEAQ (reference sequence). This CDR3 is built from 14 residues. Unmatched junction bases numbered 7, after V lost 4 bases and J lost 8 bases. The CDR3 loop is CASSSDRAREKLFF. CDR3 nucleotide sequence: TGTGCCAGCAGCTCCGACAGGGCAAGAGAAAAACTGTTTTTT.

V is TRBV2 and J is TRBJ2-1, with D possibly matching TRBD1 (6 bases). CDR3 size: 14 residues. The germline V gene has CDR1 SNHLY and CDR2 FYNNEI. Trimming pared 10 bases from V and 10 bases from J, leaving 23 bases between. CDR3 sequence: CATRDKGPRGEQFF. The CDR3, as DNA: TGTGCCACCCGGGACAAAGGCCCGAGGGGGGAGCAGTTCTTC.

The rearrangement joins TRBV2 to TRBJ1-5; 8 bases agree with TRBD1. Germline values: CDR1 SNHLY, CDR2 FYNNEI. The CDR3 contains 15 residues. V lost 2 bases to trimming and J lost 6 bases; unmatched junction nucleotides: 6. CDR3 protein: CASSEQGAGSQPQHF. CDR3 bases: TGTGCCAGCAGTGAACAGGGGGCCGGGAGTCAGCCCCAGCATTTT.

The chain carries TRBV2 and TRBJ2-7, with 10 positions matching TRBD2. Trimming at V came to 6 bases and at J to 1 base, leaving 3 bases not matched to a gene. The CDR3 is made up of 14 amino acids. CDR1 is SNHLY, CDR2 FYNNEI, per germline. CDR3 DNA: TGTGCCAGCAGGCCTAGCGGGAGTTCCTACGAGCAGTACTTC. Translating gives CASRPSGSSYEQYF.

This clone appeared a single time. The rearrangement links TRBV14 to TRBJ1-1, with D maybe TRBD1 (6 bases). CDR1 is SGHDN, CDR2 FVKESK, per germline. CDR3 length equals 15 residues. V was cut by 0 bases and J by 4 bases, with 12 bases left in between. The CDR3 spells CASSQDARGGTEAFF. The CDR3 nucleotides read TGTGCCAGCAGCCAAGACGCCAGGGGCGGCACTGAAGCTTTCTTT.

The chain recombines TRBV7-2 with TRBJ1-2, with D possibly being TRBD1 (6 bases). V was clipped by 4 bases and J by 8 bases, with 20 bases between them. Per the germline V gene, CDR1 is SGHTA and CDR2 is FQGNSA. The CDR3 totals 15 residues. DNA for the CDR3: TGTGCCAGCAGCTCGCCGCCGCTACAGGGTGACGGCTACACCTTC. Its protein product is CASSSPPLQGDGYTF.

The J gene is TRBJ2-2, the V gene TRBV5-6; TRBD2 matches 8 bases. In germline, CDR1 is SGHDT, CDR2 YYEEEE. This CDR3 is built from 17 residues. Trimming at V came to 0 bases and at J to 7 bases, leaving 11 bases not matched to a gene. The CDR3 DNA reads TGTGCCAGCAGCTTGGGGCCGGGAGGGGTATCACGCGGGGAGCTGTTTTTT. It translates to CASSLGPGGVSRGELFF.

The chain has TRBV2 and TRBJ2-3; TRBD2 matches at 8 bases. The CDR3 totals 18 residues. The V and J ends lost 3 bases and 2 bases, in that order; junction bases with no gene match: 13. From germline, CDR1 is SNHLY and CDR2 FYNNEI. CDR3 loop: CASSEYVNSGSPTDTQYF. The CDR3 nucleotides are TGTGCCAGCAGTGAGTACGTCAACAGCGGGAGTCCCACAGATACGCAGTATTTT.

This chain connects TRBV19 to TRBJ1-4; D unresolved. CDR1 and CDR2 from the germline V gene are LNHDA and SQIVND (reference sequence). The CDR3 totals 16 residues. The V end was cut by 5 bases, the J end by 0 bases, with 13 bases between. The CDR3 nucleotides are TGTGCCAGTAGTTATACCTCGGGAGCAACTAATGAAAAACTGTTTTTT. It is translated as CASSYTSGATNEKLFF.

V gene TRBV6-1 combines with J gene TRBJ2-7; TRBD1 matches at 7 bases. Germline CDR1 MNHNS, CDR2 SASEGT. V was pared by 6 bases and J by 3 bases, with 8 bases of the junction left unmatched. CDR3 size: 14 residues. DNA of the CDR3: TGTGCCAGCAGAGACAGGGCCACATTCTACGAGCAGTACTTC. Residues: CASRDRATFYEQYF.

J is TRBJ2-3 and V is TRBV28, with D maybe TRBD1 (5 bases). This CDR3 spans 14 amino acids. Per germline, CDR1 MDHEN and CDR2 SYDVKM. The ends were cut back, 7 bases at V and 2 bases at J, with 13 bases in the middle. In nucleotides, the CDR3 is TGTGCCAGCACCCCAGGGTCACTCACAGATACGCAGTATTTT. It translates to CASTPGSLTDTQYF.